The source of this T cell receptor (beta chain) is a study of blood T cell repertoires in COVID-19. Trimming cost V 5 bases and J 7 bases, with 21 bases left between them. The CDR3 length is 16 residues. CDR1 and CDR2 (germline): SGHTA, FQGNSA. Produced via immunoSEQ multiplex PCR; TCRdb's table is partial and in-frame only. Of about 60,000 clones in the sample, approximately 90% were seen once. This clone occurred a few times. The source of this sequence is a human donor with active COVID-19. The donor label of this sample is uncertain. Material: peripheral blood. The chain has TRBV7-2 and TRBJ2-1; no firm D call. The CDR3 sequence: CASSARPGGSLNEQFF. The CDR3 DNA reads as TGTGCCAGCAGCGCAAGACCCGGCGGTTCTTTAAATGAGCAGTTCTTC.